This is a list of T cell receptor beta chains from one sample in a study of OX40 agonist ivuxolimab in advanced cancers. TCRdb's table, derived via immunoSEQ multiplex PCR, lists solely in-frame clones and lacks some. This table holds around 80,000 clones, around 80% found once. The source material was CD4+ or CD8+ T cells sorted from blood, sampled in a trial of the OX40 agonist ivuxolimab. The source of these receptors is an adult with an advanced solid tumor such as melanoma, head and neck, liver or kidney cancer. Both conserved end residues are part of each CDR3. D genes are given only for firm matches. Clone size is not always given. Where it is, it says once, few, many or a class for expanded clones.

TRBJ2-4 | TRBV5-4 | NA | TRBD2 | CASSLLAAKNIQYF | TGTGCCAGCAGCTTACTAGCGGCCAAAAACATTCAGTACTTC
TRBJ1-3 | TRBV11-2 | NA | NA | CASSADSYRRNTIYF | TGTGCCAGCAGCGCGGACAGTTACAGACGAAACACCATATATTTT
TRBJ2-1 | TRBV11-2 | NA | NA | CASSLALLVGEQFF | TGTGCCAGCAGCTTAGCCCTACTAGTGGGGGAGCAGTTCTTC
TRBJ1-6 | TRBV28 | NA | TRBD1 | CASSSPGQGVGPLHF | TGTGCCAGCAGTTCTCCGGGACAGGGGGTTGGACCCCTCCACTTT
TRBJ2-3 | TRBV18 | NA | TRBD1 | CASSPQGASTDTQYF | TGTGCCAGCTCACCACAGGGGGCTAGCACAGATACGCAGTATTTT
TRBJ1-5 | TRBV15 | NA | NA | CATSRRTGAANQPQHF | TGTGCCACCAGCAGAAGGACGGGAGCAGCGAATCAGCCCCAGCATTTT
TRBJ2-5 | TRBV4-2 | NA | TRBD2 | CASSHTSGGKETQYF | TGTGCCAGCAGCCACACTAGCGGGGGGAAAGAGACCCAGTACTTC
TRBJ1-2 | TRBV29-1 | few | TRBD1 | CSVGTGRNYGYTF | TGCAGCGTTGGGACAGGGAGAAACTATGGCTACACCTTC
TRBJ1-3 | TRBV15 | NA | NA | CATSRATQGLFSGNTIYF | TGTGCCACCAGCAGAGCAACACAGGGATTGTTCTCTGGAAACACCATATATTTT
TRBJ2-1 | TRBV7-2 | NA | NA | CASSRTFLPYNEQFF | TGTGCCAGCAGCCGGACTTTCTTACCATACAATGAGCAGTTCTTC
TRBJ2-1 | TRBV11-2 | NA | NA | CASSPPAVYNEQFF | TGTGCCAGCAGCCCCCCGGCAGTCTACAATGAGCAGTTCTTC
TRBJ1-2 | TRBV5-4 | NA | NA | CASSSPRFEAGGYTF | TGTGCCAGCAGCTCGCCTAGGTTCGAAGCAGGCGGCTACACCTTC
TRBJ2-2 | TRBV7-6 | NA | NA | CASSKQTSIVGSPNTGELFF | TGTGCCAGCAGCAAACAAACTTCAATTGTGGGGAGTCCGAACACCGGGGAGCTGTTTTTT
TRBJ1-6 | TRBV18 | NA | NA | CASSPPAANSPLHF | TGTGCCAGCTCACCACCGGCAGCTAATTCACCCCTCCACTTT
TRBJ2-5 | TRBV28 | NA | TRBD1 | CASSLVSGTGPGETQYF | TGTGCCAGCAGTTTGGTATCAGGGACAGGGCCAGGGGAGACCCAGTACTTC
TRBJ2-1 | TRBV4-1 | few | NA | CASSHPPRAVGYEQFF | TGCGCCAGCAGCCACCCTCCTCGTGCGGTTGGCTATGAGCAGTTCTTC
TRBJ1-1 | TRBV12-1 | once | NA | CTSSSPNGGRGGTEAFF | TGTACCAGCAGCTCCCCAAACGGGGGCAGGGGGGGCACTGAAGCTTTCTTT
TRBJ2-1 | TRBV9 | NA | NA | CASSPDEGAMFF | TGTGCCAGCAGCCCTGATGAAGGGGCCATGTTCTTC
TRBJ1-4 | TRBV30 | NA | NA | CAWGPANEKLFF | TGTGCCTGGGGACCCGCTAATGAAAAACTGTTTTTT
TRBJ2-5 | TRBV5-1 | once | TRBD2 | CASSLRGEGETQYF | TGCGCCAGCAGCTTGAGAGGGGAGGGAGAGACCCAGTACTTC
TRBJ1-3 | TRBV21-1 | NA | NA | CASSLGVWDSSGNTIYF | TGTGCCAGCAGCCTCGGGGTGTGGGATAGCTCTGGAAACACCATATATTTT
TRBJ2-4 | TRBV7-2 | NA | NA | CASSGRGFKNIQYF | TGTGCCAGCAGCGGGAGGGGGTTCAAAAACATTCAGTACTTC
TRBJ1-3 | TRBV7-9 | once | NA | CASSLESGNTIYF | TGTGCCAGCAGCTTAGAGTCTGGAAACACCATATATTTT